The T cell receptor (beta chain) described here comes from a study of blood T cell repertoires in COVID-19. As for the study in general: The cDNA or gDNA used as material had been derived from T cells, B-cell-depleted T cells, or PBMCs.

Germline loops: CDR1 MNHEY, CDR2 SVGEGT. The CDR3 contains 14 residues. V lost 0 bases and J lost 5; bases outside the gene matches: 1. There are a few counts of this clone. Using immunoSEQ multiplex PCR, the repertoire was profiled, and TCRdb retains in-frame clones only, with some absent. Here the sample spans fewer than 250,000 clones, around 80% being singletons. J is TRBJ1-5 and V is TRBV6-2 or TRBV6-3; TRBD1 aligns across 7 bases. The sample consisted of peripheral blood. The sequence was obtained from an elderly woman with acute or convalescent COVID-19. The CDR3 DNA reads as TGTGCCAGCAGTTACTCGACAGGGCATCAGCCCCAGCATTTT. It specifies CASSYSTGHQPQHF.